This T cell receptor beta chain appears in the sequencing data of a study of blood T cell repertoires in COVID-19. The data were produced by immunoSEQ multiplex PCR, yet TCRdb's version contains in-frame clones alone and is incomplete. The data contain approximately 210,000 clones, roughly 90% of them seen just once; the ten biggest clones take up around 4.8%. The source material was peripheral blood. The receptor comes from a woman between 35 and 50 years old with acute or convalescent COVID-19.

CDR3 sequence reads: CASSQDRSVGTDTQYF. The CDR3 nucleotides read TGCGCCAGCAGCCAAGACAGGTCTGTGGGCACAGATACGCAGTATTTT. The V and J genes are TRBV4-1 and TRBJ2-3, with D hard to call. The germline gives CDR1 MGHRA, CDR2 YSYEKL. The CDR3 spans 16 residues. Trimming cost V 0 bases and J 1 base, with 11 bases left between them.